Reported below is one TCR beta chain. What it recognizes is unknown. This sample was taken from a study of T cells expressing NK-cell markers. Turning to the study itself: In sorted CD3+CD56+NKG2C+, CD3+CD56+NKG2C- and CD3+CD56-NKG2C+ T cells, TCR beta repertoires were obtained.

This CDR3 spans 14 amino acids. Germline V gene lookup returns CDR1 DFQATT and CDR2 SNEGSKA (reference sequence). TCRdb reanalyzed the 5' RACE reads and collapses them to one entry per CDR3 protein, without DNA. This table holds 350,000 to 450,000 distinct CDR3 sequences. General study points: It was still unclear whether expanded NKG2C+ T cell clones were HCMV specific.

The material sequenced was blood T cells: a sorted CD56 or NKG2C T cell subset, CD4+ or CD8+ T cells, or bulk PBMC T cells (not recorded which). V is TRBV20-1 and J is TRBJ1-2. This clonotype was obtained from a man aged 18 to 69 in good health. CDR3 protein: CSARDPITNYGYTF.